The text below deals with one T cell receptor beta chain. The sample belongs to a study of blood T cell repertoires in COVID-19. Background on the study: Samples taken during acute and convalescent COVID-19 were collected in the United States, Italy and Spain.

As handled by the study authors: Reference gene primers were amplified, and this amplification served to estimate nucleated cell counts. The repertoire was sequenced with immunoSEQ multiplex PCR; TCRdb's copy has only in-frame clones and lacks some. V, J and clone size are taken as reported in that table, and D and trimming were inferred from the DNA itself. The sample carries 150,000 to 200,000 clones, more than 75% recorded once. V was pared by 1 base and J by 5 bases, with 11 bases between. This CDR3 is 14 amino acids long. CDR1 is MGHRA, CDR2 YSYEKL, per germline. The gene calls are TRBV4-1 and TRBJ1-1; maybe TRBD1 (6 bases). The material sequenced was peripheral blood. The clonotype originates from a man aged 18 to 35 with active or convalescent COVID-19. This CDR3 reads CASSQVKGGTEAFF. CDR3 nucleotide sequence: TGCGCCAGCAGCCAAGTGAAGGGGGGGACTGAAGCTTTCTTT.